Below, one TCR beta chain is given with its context. Sequencing used immunoSEQ multiplex PCR; TCRdb keeps in-frame clones, though not all of them. The sample holds about 68,000 clones; around 90% are singletons and the top ten take around 0.31%. These data belong to a study of OX40 agonist ivuxolimab in advanced cancers. Study as a whole: Every 2 weeks, patients received ivuxolimab intravenously, dosed at 0.01 to 10 mg/kg.

Germline V gene sequence: CDR1 MNHNS, CDR2 SASEGT. V shed 0 bases and J shed 0 bases, with 7 bases lying between them. This CDR3 comprises 15 residues. Source: CD4+ or CD8+ T cells sorted from blood, taken in a trial of the OX40 agonist ivuxolimab. This rearrangement joins TRBV6-1 to TRBJ2-3; unclear D gene. The clonotype originates from an adult with an advanced solid tumor such as melanoma, head and neck, liver or kidney cancer. The CDR3 protein is CASSEAGRSTDTQYF. CDR3 sequence (DNA): TGTGCCAGCAGTGAAGCGGGCAGGAGCACAGATACGCAGTATTTT.